These 21 T cell receptor beta chains originate from one sample sequenced in a study of human T cells and chemical hapten exposure. Unfractionated whole blood yielded total RNA. TCRdb analysed the 5' RACE reads with MiXCR anew, one entry per CDR3 protein. The table has under 100,000 distinct CDR3 sequences, more than 15% seen once; the top ten hold approximately 7%. The receptors here all came from a female donor in good health.

This clonotype was detected only a few times. The chain carries TRBV10-3 and TRBJ2-7; D is uncertain. The germline V and J ends were trimmed by 3 bases and 6 bases, with 6 bases remaining between them. The germline CDR1 and CDR2 sequences are ENHRY and SYGVKD. The CDR3 runs to 11 residues. CDR3 region: CAISDLAEQYF. CDR3 nucleotide sequence: TGTGCCATCAGTGATCTTGCCGAGCAGTACTTC.

The V and J genes are TRBV3-1 and TRBJ1-6, with 9 nucleotides matching TRBD1. Germline V gene sequence: CDR1 LGHDT, CDR2 YNNKEL (reference sequence). V was pared by 4 bases and J by 8 bases, with 6 bases of the junction left unmatched. CDR3 length: 15 amino acids. The CDR3 protein is CASSRGTGGDSPLHF. In nucleotides, the CDR3 is TGTGCCAGCAGCCGGGGAACAGGGGGCGATTCACCCCTCCACTTT.

This clonotype was detected ten times or more. The chain joins TRBV20-1 to TRBJ1-3; 7 positions match TRBD1. V shed 6 bases, J shed 1 base, and the junction held 9 bases outside the gene matches. The CDR3 is 15 residues long. The germline V gene encodes CDR1 DFQATT and CDR2 SNEGSKA (reference sequence). CDR3 protein: CSATTGRRSGNTIYF. In DNA, the CDR3 is TGCAGTGCAACGACAGGGAGGCGATCTGGAAACACCATATATTTT.

This clonotype appeared a few times. This chain joins TRBV20-1 and TRBJ2-1, with D perhaps assigned TRBD1 or TRBD2 (6 bases each). Germline loops: CDR1 DFQATT, CDR2 SNEGSKA (reference sequence). V gave up 6 bases and J gave up 6 bases, with 18 bases separating them. The CDR3 totals 14 residues. CDR3 protein: CSASPGSRGNEQFF. CDR3 nucleotide sequence: TGCAGTGCGAGTCCCGGGAGCAGGGGCAATGAGCAGTTCTTC.

The genes are TRBV10-3 and TRBJ2-7, with D possibly matching TRBD1 (5 bases). Germline CDR1 and CDR2: ENHRY and SYGVKD. Trimming cost V 1 base and J 3 bases, with 16 bases left between them. This CDR3 has 16 residues. The CDR3 protein is CAISEWKPPRGYEQYF. DNA of the CDR3: TGTGCCATCAGTGAGTGGAAACCCCCAAGGGGCTACGAGCAGTACTTC.

This clonotype was counted only a few times. CDR3 in DNA: TGTGCCAGCAGCTTACAAACCTGGGGCGAGCAGTACTTC. Translating gives CASSLQTWGEQYF. The gene calls are TRBV5-4 and TRBJ2-7; D is ambiguous. This CDR3 contains 13 residues. V was pared by 2 bases and J by 6 bases, with 12 bases between. The germline gives CDR1 SGHNT, CDR2 YYREEE (reference sequence). The full variable domain, in which reference TRBV5-4 and TRBJ2-7 provide the parts outside the CDR3, is ETGVTQSPTHLIKTRGQQVTLRCSSQSGHNTVSWYQQALGQGPQFIFQYYREEENGRGNFPPRFSGLQFPNYSSELNVNALELDDSALYLCASSLQTWGEQYFGPGTRLTVT.

V is TRBV7-2 and J is TRBJ1-4; maybe TRBD1 (6 bases). This CDR3 has 14 amino acids. The V and J ends lost 1 base and 5 bases respectively, with 8 bases between them. The V gene's germline CDR1 is SGHTA and CDR2 FQGNSA. The DNA of the CDR3 is TGTGCCAGCAGCTTAGGAGGGGGGAATGAAAAACTGTTTTTT. This sequence encodes CASSLGGGNEKLFF. Looking up the rest from reference TRBV7-2 and TRBJ1-4 gives the full variable domain: GAGVSQSPSNKVTEKGKDVELRCDPISGHTALYWYRQSLGQGLEFLIYFQGNSAPDKSGLPSDRFSAERTGGSVSTLTIQRTQQEDSAVYLCASSLGGGNEKLFFGSGTQLSVL.

This sequence joins TRBV7-2 and TRBJ1-1; D may be TRBD1 (6 bases). Looked up from germline, CDR1 is SGHTA and CDR2 is FQGNSA. The CDR3 loop spans 17 amino acids. Trimming removed 1 base at V and 0 bases at J, with 15 bases between. CDR3 protein: CASSLGGGRVMNTEAFF. Here the CDR3 DNA reads TGTGCCAGCAGCTTAGGAGGGGGACGGGTTATGAACACTGAAGCTTTCTTT.

This clonotype was observed a few times. V and J are TRBV10-3 and TRBJ2-7, with unresolved D. Germline CDR1 ENHRY, CDR2 SYGVKD. V lost 0 bases to trimming and J lost 0 bases, with 12 bases between them. The CDR3 sequence is 16 residues long. DNA of the CDR3: TGTGCCATCAGTGAGTCTGGTGGACCGCTCTCCTACGAGCAGTACTTC. Translating gives CAISESGGPLSYEQYF.

At least ten counts were recorded for this clonotype. This rearrangement joins TRBV6-1 to TRBJ2-3, with 10 bases lining up with TRBD1. V lost 8 bases to trimming and J lost 3 bases; unmatched junction nucleotides: 5. Germline V gives CDR1 MNHNS, CDR2 SASEGT. CDR3 length equals 14 residues. CDR3 amino acids: CASVDRGRTDTQYF. The CDR3 DNA is TGTGCCAGCGTTGACAGGGGGCGAACAGATACGCAGTATTTT.

CDR3 sequence: CASSLGLVNEQFF. The CDR3 region has the DNA TGTGCCAGCAGCCTGGGACTAGTTAATGAGCAGTTCTTC. The V call is TRBV5-5, the J call TRBJ2-1; TRBD2 agrees at 8 bases. Germline V gene lookup returns CDR1 SGHKS and CDR2 YYEKEE (reference sequence). This CDR3 region has 13 residues. With 4 bases clipped from V and 7 bases from J, the junction kept 4 bases outside the gene matches.

At least ten counts were recorded for this clonotype. The rearrangement uses TRBV5-1 and TRBJ2-3; D perhaps matches TRBD1 (5 bases). The CDR3 has 16 residues. Germline V gene sequence: CDR1 SGHRS, CDR2 YFSETQ. V gave up 3 bases and J gave up 0 bases, with 14 bases separating them. The CDR3 reads CASSSPLGASTDTQYF. CDR3 sequence (DNA): TGCGCCAGCAGCTCGCCGTTAGGGGCTAGCACAGATACGCAGTATTTT. The complete variable domain, with remaining parts taken from reference TRBV5-1 and TRBJ2-3, reads KAGVTQTPRYLIKTRGQQVTLSCSPISGHRSVSWYQQTPGQGLQFLFEYFSETQRNKGNFPGRFSGRQFSNSRSEMNVSTLELGDSALYLCASSSPLGASTDTQYFGPGTRLTVL.

This clonotype has more than one count but fewer than ten. This sequence joins TRBV5-1 and TRBJ2-5, with D possibly matching TRBD2 (6 bases). V lost 1 base and J lost 4, with 11 bases in between. Germline assignment: CDR1 SGHRS and CDR2 YFSETQ. CDR3 length: 14 residues. For the CDR3, the DNA is TGCGCCAGCAGCTTGTTCGGGGGAGGAGAGACCCAGTACTTC. Translation gives CASSLFGGGETQYF.

J is TRBJ2-7 and V is TRBV15, with D hard to call. The CDR3 extends over 14 amino acids. Trimming cost V 0 bases and J 4 bases, with 10 bases left between them. Germline CDR1 and CDR2: LNHNV and YYDKDF (reference sequence). The CDR3 bases are TGTGCCACCAGCAGAGATCTAAACGGATACGAGCAGTACTTC. Amino acids: CATSRDLNGYEQYF.

This clonotype has more than one count but fewer than ten. The J gene is TRBJ1-2, the V gene TRBV9; 7 bases align to TRBD1. The junction had 6 bases not matched to a gene; V was cut back by 5 bases and J by 2 bases. The germline V gene encodes CDR1 SGDLS and CDR2 YYNGEE. This CDR3 is 14 amino acids long. The CDR3 here is CASSETGQNYGYTF. The CDR3, as DNA: TGTGCCAGCAGTGAGACGGGACAGAACTATGGCTACACCTTC.

This chain connects TRBV25-1 to TRBJ1-6, with 9 bases matching TRBD1. The germline CDR1 and CDR2 sequences are MGHDK and SYGVNS. CDR3 length: 16 amino acids. V lost 6 bases and J lost 7; bases outside the gene matches: 10. The CDR3 is CASRTGQGSANSPLHF. The CDR3 DNA follows: TGTGCCAGCAGGACAGGACAGGGGAGTGCCAATTCACCCCTCCACTTT.

This chain links TRBV7-9 with TRBJ1-3; D gene ambiguous. The V and J ends lost 4 bases and 0 bases respectively, with 16 bases between them. The germline CDR1 and CDR2 sequences are SEHNR and FQNEAQ (reference sequence). The CDR3 loop spans 17 amino acids. Here the CDR3 reads CASSSRFIKLSGNTIYF. In DNA form, the CDR3 reads TGTGCCAGCAGCTCTAGATTCATCAAGCTCTCTGGAAACACCATATATTTT.

This chain joins TRBV5-1 and TRBJ1-1, with TRBD1 matching over 9 bases. From germline, CDR1 is SGHRS and CDR2 YFSETQ. The CDR3 runs 13 residues. With 7 bases clipped from V and 5 bases from J, the junction kept 6 bases outside the gene matches. CDR3 amino acids: CASRGQGNTEAFF. The CDR3 bases are TGCGCCAGCCGCGGACAGGGGAATACTGAAGCTTTCTTT.

The V gene is TRBV6-2 or TRBV6-3, the J gene TRBJ2-1; D tentatively reads TRBD1 or TRBD2 (5 bases each). CDR3 length: 13 amino acids. Germline assignment: CDR1 MNHEY and CDR2 SVGEGT. V was pared by 7 bases and J by 4 bases, with 11 bases between. CDR3 sequence: CASKWDPYNEQFF. The CDR3, as DNA: TGTGCCAGCAAATGGGACCCGTACAATGAGCAGTTCTTC.

This clonotype came up a few times. The J gene is TRBJ2-4, the V gene TRBV6-1; D is unclear. This CDR3 spans 12 amino acids. Germline CDR1 and CDR2: MNHNS and SASEGT. The ends were cut back, 6 bases at V and 9 bases at J, with 12 bases in the middle. The CDR3 DNA is TGTGCCAGCAGGCCAACTTACGGCATTCAGTACTTC. Amino acid sequence: CASRPTYGIQYF.

V and J are TRBV20-1 and TRBJ1-1; no clear D. V shed 3 bases and J shed 7 bases, with 6 bases lying between them. CDR1 is DFQATT and CDR2 is SNEGSKA in the germline V gene (reference sequence). CDR3 length equals 10 residues. CDR3 nucleotide sequence: TGCAGTGCTAGTAGCTTTGAAGCTTTCTTT. It specifies CSASSFEAFF.